The 8 T cell receptor beta chains in this list originate from one sample, sequenced in a study of control samples from healthy donors and cancer patients. This table comes from immunoSEQ multiplex PCR, and its TCRdb copy is limited to in-frame clones, with some not included. In the table there are 120,000 to 150,000 clones, about 89% of which are singletons. Sequencing was done on a sample of blood. These receptor sequences come from a man between 25 and 39 years old in good health.

The CDR3 protein is CASSSLGGREETQYF. The CDR3 coding sequence is TGTGCCAGCAGTAGTCTCGGGGGACGTGAAGAGACCCAGTACTTC. The chain combines TRBV27 with TRBJ2-5; weak D call: TRBD2 (6 bases). The CDR3 consists of 15 residues. Per germline, CDR1 MNHEY and CDR2 SMNVEV (reference sequence). The ends were cut back, 5 bases at V and 3 bases at J, with 16 bases in the middle.

The chain recombines TRBV5-1 with TRBJ2-1, with 9 bases lining up with TRBD2. The CDR3 totals 14 residues. With V trimmed by 8 bases and J by 2 bases, 5 bases remained unmatched. Germline CDR1 and CDR2: SGHRS and YFSETQ. The CDR3 sequence: CASSASGTYNEQFF. In nucleotides, the CDR3 is TGCGCCAGTTCGGCTAGCGGGACCTACAATGAGCAGTTCTTC.

This clone was counted a single time. V and J are TRBV28 and TRBJ2-7; no definite D call. The CDR3 consists of 11 residues. Germline V gene data show CDR1 as MDHEN and CDR2 as SYDVKM. V was clipped by 6 bases and J by 6 bases, with 9 bases between them. The CDR3 is CASSSDLEQYF. As DNA, the CDR3 is TGTGCCAGCAGCTCAGATCTCGAGCAGTACTTC.

The chain links TRBV7-8 to TRBJ2-1, with D perhaps being TRBD1 or TRBD2 (5 bases each). Germline-derived CDR1 and CDR2 are SGHVS and FQNEAQ. Trimming removed 8 bases from V and 0 bases from J, with 8 bases in between. The CDR3 covers 13 residues. The CDR3 nucleotides are TGTGCCAGCCGGGGCAGCTCCTACAATGAGCAGTTCTTC. Its protein product is CASRGSSYNEQFF.

The chain uses TRBV7-9 and TRBJ2-7; 7 positions agree with TRBD1. Germline V CDR1 and CDR2: SEHNR, FQNEAQ (reference sequence). This CDR3 spans 13 amino acids. Germline trimming cut 5 bases from V and 2 bases from J; bases unmatched to any gene: 3. This CDR3 reads CASSRDSTYEQYF. CDR3 coding DNA: TGTGCCAGCAGCCGGGACAGTACCTACGAGCAGTACTTC.

The V gene is TRBV3-1 (or the pseudogene TRBV3-2), the J gene TRBJ2-3, with TRBD2 matching 10 bases. This CDR3 contains 17 residues. V lost 7 bases to trimming and J lost 0 bases; unmatched junction nucleotides: 10. Germline V lookup: CDR1 LGHDT, CDR2 YNNKEL (reference sequence). CDR3 nucleotide sequence: TGTGCCAGCACCCGGCCCCAAGCGGGAGGGAGCACAGATACGCAGTATTTT. Residues: CASTRPQAGGSTDTQYF.

V and J are TRBV6-5 and TRBJ1-5; the D is unclear. The CDR3 is made up of 12 amino acids. In germline, CDR1 is MNHEY, CDR2 SVGAGI. Trimming took 6 bases from V and 7 from J, leaving 10 bases between them. The CDR3 region has the DNA TGTGCCAGCAGCCTTCTTGGGCAGCCCCAGCATTTT. Translated, it gives CASSLLGQPQHF.

This clone was seen a single time. The genes are TRBV5-4 and TRBJ1-2; 7 nucleotides align to TRBD1. The CDR3 totals 14 residues. Germline lookup yields CDR1 SGHNT and CDR2 YYREEE (reference sequence). V shed 4 bases, J shed 4 bases, and the junction held 7 bases outside the gene matches. The CDR3 sequence is CASSPGQETYGYTF. The DNA of the CDR3 is TGTGCCAGCAGCCCCGGACAGGAGACCTATGGCTACACCTTC.